The T cell receptor (beta chain) described here comes from a study of identical twins. The study, taken as a whole, reports: Twin pairs' shared out-of-frame alpha sequences were enriched in low generation probability. Abundant beta clonotypes from cord blood bore fewer insertions; memory repertoires lacked this pattern.

Note on this clonotype: The antigen is unknown.

Trimming removed 0 bases from V and 6 bases from J, with 12 bases in between. Germline V CDR1 and CDR2: MNHNS, SASEGT. The CDR3 loop spans 16 amino acids. Template switching added a universal primer site; cDNA carried unique molecular identifiers. TCRdb re-called the 5' RACE reads through MiXCR, storing one row per CDR3 protein. Of 300,000 to 400,000 distinct CDR3 sequences detected, 12% appear once; the ten largest clones hold around 7.2%. The same specimen was also included in a second study, on yellow fever vaccine responses in identical twins.

Material: CD8+ T cells sorted from blood. This sequence was found in a woman aged 18-35 years in good health. V usage is TRBV6-1 and J usage is TRBJ1-6; D possibly corresponds to TRBD1 (6 bases). CDR3 in amino acids: CASSEAITGFNSPLHF. Written as DNA, the CDR3 is TGTGCCAGCAGTGAAGCCATAACAGGGTTTAATTCACCCCTCCACTTT.